The clone carrying this TCR beta chain has a count of ten or more. The CDR3 runs 15 residues. V shed 5 bases, J shed 1 base, and the junction held 5 bases outside the gene matches. Germline CDR1 reads SGHTA; CDR2 reads FQGNSA. This specimen belongs to a study of T cell repertoires in cytomegalovirus infection. At the level of the study: Public TCR beta signature analysis indicated the presence of both CMV infection and matching HLA type.

TCRdb re-called the reads through MiXCR, storing one row per CDR3 protein. The repertoire includes 600,000 to 800,000 distinct CDR3 sequences, 20% to 30% of them detected once, and roughly 8% sits in the top ten. This receptor was identified in a human donor in good health (CMV status not recorded). Some clones in this sample may be carry-over from other donors' samples. This chain connects TRBV7-2 to TRBJ1-1; 9 bases are shared with TRBD1. The source material was CD8+ T cells from PBMCs. CDR3 DNA: TGTGCCAGCAGCGGCTGGACAGGGGAGAACACTGAAGCTTTCTTT. Amino acids: CASSGWTGENTEAFF. Filled out from reference TRBV7-2 and TRBJ1-1, the complete variable domain reads GAGVSQSPSNKVTEKGKDVELRCDPISGHTALYWYRQSLGQGLEFLIYFQGNSAPDKSGLPSDRFSAERTGGSVSTLTIQRTQQEDSAVYLCASSGWTGENTEAFFGQGTRLTVV.